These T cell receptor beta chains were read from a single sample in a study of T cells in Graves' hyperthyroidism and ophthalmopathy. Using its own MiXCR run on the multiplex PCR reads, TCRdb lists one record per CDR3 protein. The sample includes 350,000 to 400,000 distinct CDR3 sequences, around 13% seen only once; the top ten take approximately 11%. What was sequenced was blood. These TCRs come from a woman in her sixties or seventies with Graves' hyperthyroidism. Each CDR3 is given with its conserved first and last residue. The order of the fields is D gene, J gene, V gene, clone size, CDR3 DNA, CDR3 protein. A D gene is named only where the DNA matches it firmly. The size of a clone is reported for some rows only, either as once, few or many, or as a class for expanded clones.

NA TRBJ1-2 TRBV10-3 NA TGTGCCATCAGTGAGTTGGGTAATGGCTACACCTTC CAISELGNGYTF
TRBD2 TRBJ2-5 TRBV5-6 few TGTGCCAGCAGCTTGGGGTTCCGAGGGAGGGCCAAGGAGGAGACCCAGTACTTC CASSLGFRGRAKEETQYF
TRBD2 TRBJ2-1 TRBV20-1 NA TGCAGTGCTAGACCCGGGACTAGCGGCAATGAGCAGTTCTTC CSARPGTSGNEQFF
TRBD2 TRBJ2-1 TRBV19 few TGTGCCAGTAGTAGGGCGGGAGAGGGTGGGGGTGAGCAGTTCTTC CASSRAGEGGGEQFF
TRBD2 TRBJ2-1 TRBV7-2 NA TGTGCCAGCAGCTCACGAACTAGCGGGTTATCCTACAATGAGCAGTTCTTC CASSSRTSGLSYNEQFF
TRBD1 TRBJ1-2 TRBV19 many TGTGCCAGTAGTATAGTCGGCCCGGGACAGGGTCGAGGCTACACCTTC CASSIVGPGQGRGYTF
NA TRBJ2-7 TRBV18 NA TGTGCCAGCTCATCCGAACCGACAGCAACCTACGAGCAGTACTTC CASSSEPTATYEQYF
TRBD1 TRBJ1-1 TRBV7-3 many TGTGCCAGCAGCCGCGCACAGGGGGCTTGGGCTTTCTTT CASSRAQGAWAFF
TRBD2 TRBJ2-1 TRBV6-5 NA TGTGCCAGCAGTTACGGACTTGGGACTAGCGTTAGGGATGAGCAGTTCTTC CASSYGLGTSVRDEQFF
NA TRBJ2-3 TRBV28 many TGTGCCAGCAGTCCCTATGGGAGCGCAGATACGCAGTATTTT CASSPYGSADTQYF
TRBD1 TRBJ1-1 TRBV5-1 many TGCGCCAGCAGCCCGGGACAGGTAACTGAAGCTTTCTTT CASSPGQVTEAFF
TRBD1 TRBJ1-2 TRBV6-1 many TGTGCCAGCAGCCAAGGGGGCTTTGGCTATGGCTACACCTTC CASSQGGFGYGYTF
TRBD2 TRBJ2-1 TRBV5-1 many TGCGCCAGCAGCCGCCGACTAGCGGGAGAGCTGAGCTCCTACAATGAGCAGTTCTTC CASSRRLAGELSSYNEQFF
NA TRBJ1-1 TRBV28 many TGTGCCAGCAGCAGCGTTAACACTGAAGCTTTCTTT CASSSVNTEAFF
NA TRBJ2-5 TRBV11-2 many TGTGCCAGCAGCTTGAACGCAGGGCTGACCCAGTACTTC CASSLNAGLTQYF
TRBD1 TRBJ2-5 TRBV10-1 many TGCGCCAGCAGCGCCGGGACAGAACAAGAGACCCAGTACTTC CASSAGTEQETQYF
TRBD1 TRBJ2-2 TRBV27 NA TGTGCCAGCACCCGGACAGGGGGCACCGGGGAGCTGTTTTTT CASTRTGGTGELFF
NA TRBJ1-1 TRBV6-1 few TGTGCCAGCCTCAAGCTTGAGGCGGGGGGCACTGAAGCTTTCTTT CASLKLEAGGTEAFF
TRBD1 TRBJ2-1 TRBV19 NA TGTGCCAGTAGCGGGACAGGGTCCTACAATGAGCAGTTCTTC CASSGTGSYNEQFF
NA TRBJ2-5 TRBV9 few TGTGCCAGCAGCGTTTCGGATTCGGAGACCCAGTACTTC CASSVSDSETQYF
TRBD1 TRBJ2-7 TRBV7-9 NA TGTGCCAGCAGCAGAGACAGGGGGCTAATCTCCTACGAGCAGTACTTC CASSRDRGLISYEQYF
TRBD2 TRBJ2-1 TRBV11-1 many TGTGCCAGCATCCCCCGGGCTACTAGCGGGAGTAGTGAGCAGTTCTTC CASIPRATSGSSEQFF
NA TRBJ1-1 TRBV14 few TGTGCCAGCAGCCAAGACTCCCGGCGGGCTTTCTTT CASSQDSRRAFF
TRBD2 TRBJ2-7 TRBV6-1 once TGTGCCAGCAAAGGGCTAGCGGGATCTTACGAGCAGTACTTC CASKGLAGSYEQYF
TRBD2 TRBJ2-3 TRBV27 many TGTGCCAGCAGTTGGATAGCGGGGGCTAGCACAGATACGCAGTATTTT CASSWIAGASTDTQYF
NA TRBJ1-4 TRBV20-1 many TGCAGTGCAAGGACGGGGGGACGTGAAAAACTGTTTTTT CSARTGGREKLFF
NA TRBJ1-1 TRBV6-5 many TGTGCCAGCAGTTACTCGGGGTTAGTGAACACTGAAGCTTTCTTT CASSYSGLVNTEAFF
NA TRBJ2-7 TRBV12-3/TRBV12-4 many TGTGCCAGCAGCCCGCAGAGCTCCTACGAGCAGTACTTC CASSPQSSYEQYF
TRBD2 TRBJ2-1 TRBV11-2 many TGTGCCAGCAGCTTAGCACCGGGACTAGCGGGAGTTCGTGAGCAGTTCTTC CASSLAPGLAGVREQFF
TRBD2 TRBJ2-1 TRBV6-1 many TGTGCCAGCAACCCGGGACTAGCGGGCCACAATGAGCAGTTCTTC CASNPGLAGHNEQFF
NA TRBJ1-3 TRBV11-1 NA TGTGCCAGCAGCTTAAACGGGTTACCGGATTTT CASSLNGLPDF
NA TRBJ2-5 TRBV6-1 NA TGTGCCAGCAGCCTCCTGTCGAGGGAGACCCAGTACTTC CASSLLSRETQYF
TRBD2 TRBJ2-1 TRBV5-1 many TGCGCCAGCAGCGTTAGCGGGAGTCACAATGAGCAGTTCTTC CASSVSGSHNEQFF
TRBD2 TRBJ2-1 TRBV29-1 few TGCAGCGTTGAAGATACTAGCGAGAGCTCCTACAATGAGCAGTTCTTC CSVEDTSESSYNEQFF
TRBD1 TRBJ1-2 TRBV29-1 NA TGCAGCGTTGAAGATCGGAAGGACAGGGTTTACTATGGCTACACCTTC CSVEDRKDRVYYGYTF
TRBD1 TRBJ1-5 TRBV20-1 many TGCAGTGCTCCGGCGGGAGGGGGCGGTCAGCCCCAGCATTTT CSAPAGGGGQPQHF
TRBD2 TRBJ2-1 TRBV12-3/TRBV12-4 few TGTGCCAGCAGTTTCGTAAGGGGTTTAAGCGGGACCGTCGGCTTTCAGCAGTTCTTC CASSFVRGLSGTVGFQQFF
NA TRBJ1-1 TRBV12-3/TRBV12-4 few TGTGCCAGTAAACGTACAGGGCCCACTGAAGCTTTCTTT CASKRTGPTEAFF
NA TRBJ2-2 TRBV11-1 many TGTGCCAGCAGCTCTACGAACACCGGGGAGCTGTTTTTT CASSSTNTGELFF
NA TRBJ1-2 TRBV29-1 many TGCAGCGTTGACGGCTTCGGGGGGCAAGGCTATGGCTACACCTTC CSVDGFGGQGYGYTF
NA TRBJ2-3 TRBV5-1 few TGCGCCAGCAGCACCGGGACCGGTTCTTCCACAGATACGCAGTATTTT CASSTGTGSSTDTQYF
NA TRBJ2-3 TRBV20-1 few TGCAGTGCTAGAGATCCCAGCACGGATACGCAGTATTTT CSARDPSTDTQYF
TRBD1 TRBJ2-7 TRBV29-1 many TGCAGCGCAGGACAGGGGAGCAACGAGCAGTACTTC CSAGQGSNEQYF
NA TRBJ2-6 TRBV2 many TGTGCCAGCAGCATCCAGGACCGCAACGTCCTGACTTTC CASSIQDRNVLTF
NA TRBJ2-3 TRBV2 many TGTGCCAGCATTCCGGGGCCAACAGATACGCAGTATTTT CASIPGPTDTQYF
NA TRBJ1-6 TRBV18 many TGTGCCAGCTCAGCGGGTCCGCAATCACCCCTCCACTTT CASSAGPQSPLHF
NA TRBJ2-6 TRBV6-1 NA TGTGCCAGCCCCCCAGGCTCTGGGGCCAACGTCCTGACTTTC CASPPGSGANVLTF
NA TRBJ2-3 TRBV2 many TGTGCCAGCAGCCGTCCGATTAAGGGGACCTCCCGGGATACGCAGTATTTT CASSRPIKGTSRDTQYF
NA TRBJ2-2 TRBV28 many TGTGCCAGCAATACGAACACCGGGGAGCTGTTTTTT CASNTNTGELFF
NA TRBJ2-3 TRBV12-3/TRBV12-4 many TGTGCCAGCAGTTTGGGTCAGTTCACAGATACGCAGTATTTT CASSLGQFTDTQYF
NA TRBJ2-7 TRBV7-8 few TGTGCCAGCAGCTTAGCGCGGGTGGGGGTCTACGAGCAGTACTTC CASSLARVGVYEQYF
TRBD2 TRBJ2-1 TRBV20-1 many TGCAGTGCTAGATTTAGCGGGAGGGCTTCTAATGAGCAGTTCTTC CSARFSGRASNEQFF
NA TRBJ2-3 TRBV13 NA TGTGCCAGCAGCGCAGAGGGGGGAACGGCAGATACGCAGTATTTT CASSAEGGTADTQYF
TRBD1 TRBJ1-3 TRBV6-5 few TGTGCCAGCAGTTACTCGAGGACAGGACCACACTCTGGAAACACCATATATTTT CASSYSRTGPHSGNTIYF
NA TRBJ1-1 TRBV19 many TGTGCCAGTAGCCCTCGGGGCCTGAACACTGAAGCTTTCTTT CASSPRGLNTEAFF
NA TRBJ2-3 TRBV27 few TGTGCCAGCAGTTTATCTGTTTGGGTAGGATCAGATACGCAGTATTTT CASSLSVWVGSDTQYF
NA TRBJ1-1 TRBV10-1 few TGCGCCAGCAGTGACCGGGGGCGCGAAGCAGAAGCTTTCTTT CASSDRGREAEAFF
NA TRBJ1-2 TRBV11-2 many TGTGCCAGCAGCTTAAGGCGGACCACCGAGAGTGGCTACACCTTC CASSLRRTTESGYTF
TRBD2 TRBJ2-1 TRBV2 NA TGTGCCAGCAGGGAACTAGCGGGAGGGTCCTACAATGAGCAGTTCTTC CASRELAGGSYNEQFF